The T cell receptor (beta chain) described here comes from a study of shared clonotypes between healthy human individuals. V trimming: 8 bases; J trimming: 1 base; junction bases outside the gene matches: 7. The CDR3 loop spans 14 amino acids. CDR1 MRHNA and CDR2 SNTAGT come from the germline V gene. About this clone itself: Its antigen is currently unknown.

TCRdb keeps only in-frame clones here, not all; method: immunoSEQ multiplex PCR. The sample lists 1.6 million or so clones; around 98.5% were seen once. Study findings and constraints: Generation probabilities were higher for clonotypes shared across all four sorted-subset donors than for unshared ones. The sole specimen, blood, was sampled, and tissue repertoires likely differ.

Sequencing was carried out using naive CD4+ T cells sorted from blood. Subset meaning: CD45RA+ positively selected. The receptor was isolated from a young man in good health. This rearrangement joins TRBV6-4 to TRBJ2-7; 8 nucleotides line up with TRBD2. The CDR3 loop is CASDLRLASYEQYF. For the CDR3, the DNA is TGTGCCAGCGATCTCAGACTAGCGTCCTACGAGCAGTACTTC.